This TCR beta chain was found in a study of radiotherapy plus CTLA-4 blockade in lung cancer. Worth noting for this clone: What it binds is not known.

The repertoire was sequenced with immunoSEQ multiplex PCR; TCRdb's copy has only in-frame clones and lacks some. Of just over 60,000 clones detected, 70% to 80% appear once; the ten largest clones hold around 4.8%. Study-wide findings and caveats: Peripheral blood showed expansion of tumor-derived TCR clones after radiotherapy and ipilimumab.

Looked up from germline, CDR1 is SGDLS and CDR2 is YYNGEE. This CDR3 spans 13 amino acids. Trimming took 0 bases from V and 2 from J, leaving 5 bases between them. The sequence derives from a human donor with non-small cell lung cancer who had a complete response to radiotherapy plus ipilimumab. The starting material was peripheral blood, obtained from a patient treated with radiotherapy plus ipilimumab. The genes are TRBV9 and TRBJ2-5, with D hard to call. The CDR3 DNA reads as TGTGCCAGCAGCGTAGGTCTTCAAGAGACCCAGTACTTC. Translation gives CASSVGLQETQYF.